The sample holds a few counts of the clone carrying this TCR beta chain. Its target is not known. The sample is drawn from a study of blood T cells in healthy people across ages. Points from the study as a whole: Any conclusive comparison of naive versus antigen-experienced cells was prevented by using unsorted PBMCs.

A second PCR, run for roughly 7 to 12 cycles, used a sample-barcoded 5' primer plus a J-beta primer mix. TCRdb used MiXCR to reprocess the 5' RACE reads, holding one entry per CDR3 protein. This table holds about 1,000,000 distinct CDR3 sequences, 35% to 50% found once. In each sample, at least 6.5 million PBMCs were isolated. The CDR3 totals 16 residues. Trimming at V came to 6 bases and at J to 4 bases, leaving 10 bases not matched to a gene. Sequencing used blood. This chain joins TRBV12-3 or TRBV12-4 and TRBJ2-3; 10 bases align to TRBD1. This clonotype originated in a woman in her fifties or sixties in good health. The CDR3 DNA is TGTGCCAGCAGCGGACCCGGACAGGGGGAGGCAGATACGCAGTATTTT. Protein product: CASSGPGQGEADTQYF.